This is a list of T cell receptor beta chains from one sample in a study of shared clonotypes between healthy human individuals. Some clones are missing from TCRdb's copy, which holds only in-frame ones; the method was immunoSEQ multiplex PCR. The table includes roughly 640,000 clones, more than 95% detected once. The sample comprised naive CD4+ T cells sorted from blood. Receptor source: a woman in her thirties in good health. The CDR3 runs from the conserved cysteine through the conserved F or W. Each record gives: J gene, D gene, clone size, V gene, CDR3 DNA, CDR3 protein. The D gene is left open where the match is weak. A row's size may be missing; if present it is once, few, many or a size class.

J gene: TRBJ2-7; D gene: NA; clone size: NA; V gene: TRBV2; CDR3 DNA: TGTGCCAGCAGTAGGGACCCGCCCTACGAGCAGTACTTC; CDR3 protein: CASSRDPPYEQYF
J gene: TRBJ1-5; D gene: NA; clone size: NA; V gene: TRBV7-9; CDR3 DNA: TGTGCCAGCAGCTTAACAGGAGGCAATCAGCCCCAGCATTTT; CDR3 protein: CASSLTGGNQPQHF
J gene: TRBJ1-2; D gene: TRBD1; clone size: NA; V gene: TRBV27; CDR3 DNA: TGTGCCAGCAGTTTGTTGGGACAGATTAACTATGGCTACACCTTC; CDR3 protein: CASSLLGQINYGYTF
J gene: TRBJ1-5; D gene: NA; clone size: NA; V gene: TRBV19; CDR3 DNA: TGTGCCAGTAGTATCCCTAATCAGCCCCAGCATTTT; CDR3 protein: CASSIPNQPQHF
J gene: TRBJ1-1; D gene: TRBD1; clone size: NA; V gene: TRBV28; CDR3 DNA: TGTGCCAGCAGACGAGGACAGGGGGCTTTTCGGTACACTGAAGCTTTCTTT; CDR3 protein: CASRRGQGAFRYTEAFF
J gene: TRBJ2-5; D gene: NA; clone size: NA; V gene: TRBV25-1; CDR3 DNA: TGTGCCAGCAGTGAACTAGCAGGACCCCAAGAGACCCAGTACTTC; CDR3 protein: CASSELAGPQETQYF
J gene: TRBJ2-7; D gene: NA; clone size: NA; V gene: TRBV20-1; CDR3 DNA: TGCAGTGCTAGCTTTCGCGAGCAGTACTTC; CDR3 protein: CSASFREQYF
J gene: TRBJ2-5; D gene: NA; clone size: NA; V gene: TRBV9; CDR3 DNA: TGTGCCAGCAGCGTAGCGCCAGATCAGACCCAGTACTTC; CDR3 protein: CASSVAPDQTQYF
J gene: TRBJ2-7; D gene: NA; clone size: NA; V gene: TRBV25-1; CDR3 DNA: TGTGCCAGCAGTGCGAGGACCAGCCCCTACGAGCAGTACTTC; CDR3 protein: CASSARTSPYEQYF
J gene: TRBJ1-5; D gene: NA; clone size: few; V gene: TRBV27; CDR3 DNA: TGTGCCAGCAGTCCACAGGGTTTGAGCAATCAGCCCCAGCATTTT; CDR3 protein: CASSPQGLSNQPQHF
J gene: TRBJ2-7; D gene: NA; clone size: NA; V gene: TRBV11-3; CDR3 DNA: TGTGCCAGCACCCTTTCTAGCAAAACCTACGAGCAGTACTTC; CDR3 protein: CASTLSSKTYEQYF
J gene: TRBJ2-2; D gene: NA; clone size: NA; V gene: TRBV6-5; CDR3 DNA: TGTGCCAGCAGATTTAACACCGGGGAGCTGTTTTTT; CDR3 protein: CASRFNTGELFF
J gene: TRBJ2-7; D gene: NA; clone size: NA; V gene: TRBV19; CDR3 DNA: TGTGCCAGTAGTTCCCACCGGGACGCCTCCTACGAGCAGTACTTC; CDR3 protein: CASSSHRDASYEQYF
J gene: TRBJ1-2; D gene: TRBD1; clone size: NA; V gene: TRBV27; CDR3 DNA: TGTGCCAGCAAGACAGGGAATGACTATGGCTACACCTTC; CDR3 protein: CASKTGNDYGYTF
J gene: TRBJ1-2; D gene: NA; clone size: once; V gene: TRBV28; CDR3 DNA: TGTGCCAGTTCCAGCTCAGGGTATGGCTACACCTTC; CDR3 protein: CASSSSGYGYTF
J gene: TRBJ2-2; D gene: TRBD1; clone size: NA; V gene: TRBV30; CDR3 DNA: TGTGCCTGCGGTCGGGACAGGGCCCCGAACACCGGGGAGCTGTTTTTT; CDR3 protein: CACGRDRAPNTGELFF
J gene: TRBJ2-7; D gene: NA; clone size: NA; V gene: TRBV6-6; CDR3 DNA: TGTGCCAGCAGCCCGGACAGCGATTCCCACGAGCAGTACTTC; CDR3 protein: CASSPDSDSHEQYF
J gene: TRBJ2-1; D gene: TRBD1; clone size: NA; V gene: TRBV7-2; CDR3 DNA: TGTGCCAGCAGCTTACCAGGGGACAGCTACTCCTACAATGAGCAGTTCTTC; CDR3 protein: CASSLPGDSYSYNEQFF
J gene: TRBJ2-7; D gene: TRBD2; clone size: NA; V gene: TRBV6-1; CDR3 DNA: TGTGCCAGCAGTGATCGTGTAGCGGGAGGTTCCTACGAGCAGTACTTC; CDR3 protein: CASSDRVAGGSYEQYF
J gene: TRBJ1-3; D gene: TRBD1; clone size: NA; V gene: TRBV5-4; CDR3 DNA: TGTGCCAGCAGCCTTGGACAGGGTCTAGTAGGAAACACCATATATTTT; CDR3 protein: CASSLGQGLVGNTIYF
J gene: TRBJ1-2; D gene: TRBD1; clone size: NA; V gene: TRBV5-1; CDR3 DNA: TGCGCCAGCAGCCTAGGGACAGGGGTTGGCTACACCTTC; CDR3 protein: CASSLGTGVGYTF
J gene: TRBJ2-7; D gene: TRBD2; clone size: NA; V gene: TRBV4-1; CDR3 DNA: TGCGCCAGCAGCCGAGCCTTAGCCGGGACTAGCGGGAGACAGCAGTACTTC; CDR3 protein: CASSRALAGTSGRQQYF
J gene: TRBJ1-2; D gene: TRBD1; clone size: NA; V gene: TRBV27; CDR3 DNA: TGTGCCAGCAGTCCGGGACGGACAGGGTTGAACTATGGCTACACCTTC; CDR3 protein: CASSPGRTGLNYGYTF
J gene: TRBJ1-2; D gene: TRBD1; clone size: NA; V gene: TRBV7-6; CDR3 DNA: TGTGCCAGCAGCTTCGATCAGGGGGCCTACACCTTC; CDR3 protein: CASSFDQGAYTF
J gene: TRBJ2-7; D gene: TRBD2; clone size: NA; V gene: TRBV7-3; CDR3 DNA: TGTGCCAGCAGCTTAAGGCTAGCGGGAGTGTCCTACGAGCAGTACTTC; CDR3 protein: CASSLRLAGVSYEQYF
J gene: TRBJ2-7; D gene: NA; clone size: NA; V gene: TRBV29-1; CDR3 DNA: TGCAGCGTGGGGGGGACAGGTCGGAACGAGCAGTACTTC; CDR3 protein: CSVGGTGRNEQYF
J gene: TRBJ2-7; D gene: TRBD1; clone size: NA; V gene: TRBV18; CDR3 DNA: TGTGCCAGCTCACCAAAGGGGCAGGGGGCTAGGATCGAGCAGTACTTC; CDR3 protein: CASSPKGQGARIEQYF
J gene: TRBJ2-7; D gene: NA; clone size: NA; V gene: TRBV28; CDR3 DNA: TGTGCCAGCAGTCCGAACGTAGAGTACACCTACGAGCAGTACTTC; CDR3 protein: CASSPNVEYTYEQYF
J gene: TRBJ2-7; D gene: NA; clone size: NA; V gene: TRBV7-3; CDR3 DNA: TGTGCCAGCAGCTTCACAGGGACCTACGAGCAGTACTTC; CDR3 protein: CASSFTGTYEQYF
J gene: TRBJ1-2; D gene: TRBD1; clone size: NA; V gene: TRBV25-1; CDR3 DNA: TGTGCCAGCGAAAGGGGACAGGGGGACTATGGCTACACCTTC; CDR3 protein: CASERGQGDYGYTF
J gene: TRBJ1-4; D gene: NA; clone size: once; V gene: TRBV28; CDR3 DNA: TGTGCCAGCAGTTTACGGGGGGGCGTGGGTAATGAAAAACTGTTTTTT; CDR3 protein: CASSLRGGVGNEKLFF
J gene: TRBJ2-7; D gene: NA; clone size: NA; V gene: TRBV23-1; CDR3 DNA: TGCGCCAGCAGTCAGTCTGCCGGGACCCGCCCGAGGGAGCAGTACTTC; CDR3 protein: CASSQSAGTRPREQYF
J gene: TRBJ2-7; D gene: NA; clone size: NA; V gene: TRBV28; CDR3 DNA: TGTGCCAGCAGTTTGGCTCAGCTCTACGAGCAGTACTTC; CDR3 protein: CASSLAQLYEQYF
J gene: TRBJ2-2; D gene: TRBD1; clone size: NA; V gene: TRBV2; CDR3 DNA: TGTGCCAGCAGAGAGGACAGGGGGGCGACCGGGGAGCTGTTTTTT; CDR3 protein: CASREDRGATGELFF
J gene: TRBJ1-6; D gene: NA; clone size: NA; V gene: TRBV23-1; CDR3 DNA: TGCGCCAGCAGTCAATCGAAGGGAGGCGATTCACCCCTCCACTTT; CDR3 protein: CASSQSKGGDSPLHF